The 26 T cell receptor beta chains given below trace back to one sample, sequenced in a study of T cell repertoires in cytomegalovirus infection. TCRdb re-analysed the reads in MiXCR, keeping a single row per CDR3 protein. The data show around 570,000 distinct CDR3 sequences, 35% to 50% seen once. Their antigens are not known. The source was cultured PBMCs, collected from culture after CMV antigen stimulation. The origin of the receptors is a human donor in good health (CMV status not recorded). Some clones in this sample may be carry-over from other donors' samples.

The chain employs TRBV6-5 and TRBJ2-7; D not resolved. The V gene's germline CDR1 is MNHEY and CDR2 SVGAGI. CDR3 length: 11 residues. Trimming took 6 bases from V and 5 from J, leaving 8 bases between them. This CDR3 is CASSDADEQYF. The DNA for the CDR3 is TGTGCCAGCAGCGACGCGGACGAGCAGTACTTC.

The chain joins TRBV11-1 to TRBJ2-3; D gene ambiguous. The germline V gene encodes CDR1 SGHAT and CDR2 FQDESV (reference sequence). The germline V and J ends were trimmed by 2 bases and 6 bases, with 9 bases remaining between them. The CDR3 covers 13 residues. In nucleotides, the CDR3 is TGTGCCAGCAGCTTATTTGTCCGGGATACGCAGTATTTT. Its protein product is CASSLFVRDTQYF.

With respect to this clonotype: Being one base from a much bigger clone, this may be a read error. CDR3 in amino acids: CACSLSGQPQHF. The CDR3 coding sequence is TGTGCCTGCAGCTTATCGGGTCAGCCCCAGCATTTT. The chain links TRBV7-2 to TRBJ1-5; no clear D. This CDR3 spans 12 amino acids. Germline V lookup: CDR1 SGHTA, CDR2 FQGNSA.

CDR3 coding DNA: TGCAGTGCTAGAAAAGTTGGGGGAGGGCGGGGGTACCAAGAGACCCAGTACTTC. Amino acid sequence: CSARKVGGGRGYQETQYF. The chain has TRBV20-1 and TRBJ2-5; 7 bases are shared with TRBD2. The CDR3 sequence is 18 residues long. V shed 2 bases, J shed 0 bases, and the junction held 15 bases outside the gene matches. Germline values: CDR1 DFQATT, CDR2 SNEGSKA (reference sequence).

V and J are TRBV12-5 and TRBJ2-7, with 7 bases lining up with TRBD1. The CDR3 consists of 15 residues. J gave up 0 bases and V 5 bases, and 7 bases lay outside the gene matches. Germline lookup yields CDR1 LGHNT and CDR2 FRNRAP. The CDR3 here is CASGHMGQPSYEQYF. CDR3 bases: TGTGCTAGTGGTCATATGGGACAGCCCTCCTACGAGCAGTACTTC.

This clonotype was recorded many times. V usage is TRBV7-2 and J usage is TRBJ1-5; D is undetermined. Trimming pared 3 bases from V and 4 bases from J, leaving 7 bases between. The CDR3 loop spans 13 amino acids. Germline values: CDR1 SGHTA, CDR2 FQGNSA. The CDR3 loop is CASSFSDNQPQHF. DNA for the CDR3: TGTGCCAGCAGCTTTTCGGATAATCAGCCCCAGCATTTT. The full variable domain, completed using reference TRBV7-2 and TRBJ1-5, is GAGVSQSPSNKVTEKGKDVELRCDPISGHTALYWYRQSLGQGLEFLIYFQGNSAPDKSGLPSDRFSAERTGGSVSTLTIQRTQQEDSAVYLCASSFSDNQPQHFGDGTRLSIL.

V gene TRBV7-2 combines with J gene TRBJ2-2; D unclear. Germline CDR1 is SGHTA and CDR2 is FQGNSA. Between the trimmed V and J ends, which lost 4 bases and 0 bases, there was a span of 9 bases. This CDR3 is built from 15 residues. The CDR3 DNA is TGTGCCAGCAGCTCTGTAACTACGAACACCGGGGAGCTGTTTTTT. This encodes CASSSVTTNTGELFF.

The V call is TRBV30, the J call TRBJ2-3; D is uncertain. V lost 4 bases and J lost 1, with 12 bases in between. CDR1 is GTSNPN, CDR2 SVGIG, per germline (reference sequence). The CDR3 loop spans 14 amino acids. The CDR3 spells CAWKAPLGTDTQYF. The CDR3 nucleotides read TGTGCCTGGAAGGCCCCCCTAGGCACAGATACGCAGTATTTT.

The chain combines TRBV7-4 with TRBJ2-1; 9 bases line up with TRBD1. Germline V gene sequence: CDR1 SGHVT, CDR2 SQSDAQ. V shed 5 bases, J shed 12 bases, and the junction held 17 bases outside the gene matches. The CDR3 loop spans 16 amino acids. CDR3 sequence (DNA): TGTGCCAGCAGCCCTTCTTTACAGGGGGCAACCTATGTGCAGTTCTTC. It encodes CASSPSLQGATYVQFF.

In nucleotides, the CDR3 is TGTGCCAGCAGTAGAGACTCAGGGCTTTTAAGAGTCTACAATGAGCAGTTCTTC. As protein: CASSRDSGLLRVYNEQFF. This chain links TRBV12-3 or TRBV12-4 with TRBJ2-1, with D possibly TRBD1 on 5 matching bases. The CDR3 loop spans 18 amino acids. Trimming took off 5 bases at V and 3 bases at J, with 23 bases between the two ends.

This clonotype came up a few times. J is TRBJ1-5 and V is TRBV7-2; TRBD1 might be the D (5 bases). The V end was cut by 1 base, the J end by 0 bases, with 10 bases between. The CDR3 extends over 16 amino acids. Germline loops: CDR1 SGHTA, CDR2 FQGNSA. In nucleotides, the CDR3 is TGTGCCAGCAGCTTAGTGGGCGGGGGTAGCAATCAGCCCCAGCATTTT. The encoded protein is CASSLVGGGSNQPQHF.

The chain uses TRBV2 and TRBJ2-3; D is uncertain. Trimming took off 7 bases at V and 2 bases at J, with 7 bases between the two ends. The germline CDR1 and CDR2 sequences are SNHLY and FYNNEI. The CDR3 covers 12 residues. CDR3 protein: CASIRSTDTQYF. CDR3 bases: TGTGCCAGCATACGCTCCACAGATACGCAGTATTTT.

This clonotype was seen a few times. The rearrangement joins TRBV19 to TRBJ2-7, with TRBD2 matching 10 bases. The CDR3 totals 19 residues. The V gene's germline CDR1 is LNHDA and CDR2 SQIVND (reference sequence). V lost 6 bases and J lost 2; bases outside the gene matches: 19. CDR3 nucleotides: TGTGCCAGTAGCCCTGCCGGACTAGCGGCTAACTACCTAACCTACGAGCAGTACTTC. It translates to CASSPAGLAANYLTYEQYF.

This rearrangement joins TRBV13 to TRBJ2-2, with D maybe TRBD2 (6 bases). The CDR3 sequence is 17 residues long. CDR1 PRHDT and CDR2 FYEKMQ come from the germline V gene (reference sequence). V lost 5 bases, J lost 2 bases, and 18 bases lay in between. The DNA of the CDR3 is TGTGCCAGCAGCCCGTCGACACTGGGAGGAAACACCGGGGAGCTGTTTTTT. Translated, it gives CASSPSTLGGNTGELFF.

V and J are TRBV7-8 and TRBJ2-2; D possibly corresponds to TRBD2 (5 bases). The CDR3 loop spans 15 amino acids. Germline CDR1 SGHVS, CDR2 FQNEAQ. The V gene lost 5 bases and the J gene lost 4 bases, with 14 bases spanning the gap. CDR3 sequence reads: CASSIRERSTGELFF. CDR3 sequence (DNA): TGTGCCAGCAGCATTAGGGAGCGATCCACCGGGGAGCTGTTTTTT. The full variable domain, completed using reference TRBV7-8 and TRBJ2-2, is GAGVSQSPRYKVAKRGQDVALRCDPISGHVSLFWYQQALGQGPEFLTYFQNEAQLDKSGLPSDRFFAERPEGSVSTLKIQRTQQEDSAVYLCASSIRERSTGELFFGEGSRLTVL.

This clonotype was counted between two and nine times. CDR3 nucleotide sequence: TGTGCCAGCAGCAAGCGGTGGGCCTCCTCACCCCTCCACTTT. This encodes CASSKRWASSPLHF. The chain joins TRBV7-8 to TRBJ1-6; no reliable D call. Trimming left V 5 bases short and J 10 bases short, with 15 bases between. The CDR3 runs to 14 residues. The V gene's germline CDR1 is SGHVS and CDR2 FQNEAQ. Based on the CDR3 plus reference TRBV7-8 and TRBJ1-6, the full variable domain is GAGVSQSPRYKVAKRGQDVALRCDPISGHVSLFWYQQALGQGPEFLTYFQNEAQLDKSGLPSDRFFAERPEGSVSTLKIQRTQQEDSAVYLCASSKRWASSPLHFGNGTRLTVT.

This clonotype was found a few times. This chain joins TRBV2 and TRBJ2-5; perhaps TRBD2 as D (6 bases). Germline-derived CDR1 and CDR2 are SNHLY and FYNNEI. The CDR3 covers 11 residues. V gave up 8 bases and J gave up 4 bases, with 8 bases separating them. This chain's CDR3 is CASLGGETQYF. CDR3 coding DNA: TGTGCCAGCTTGGGGGGAGAGACCCAGTACTTC.

This CDR3 is CASSLTGPRIDNSPLHF. DNA of the CDR3: TGTGCCAGCAGCTTGACAGGGCCCCGAATAGATAATTCACCCCTCCACTTT. The chain links TRBV12-3 or TRBV12-4 to TRBJ1-6; 7 bases agree with TRBD1. The V and J ends lost 6 bases and 5 bases, in that order; junction bases with no gene match: 13. The CDR3 extends over 17 amino acids.

V and J are TRBV6-1 and TRBJ2-1, with D tentatively TRBD1 or TRBD2 (5 bases each). V was pared by 5 bases and J by 3 bases, with 14 bases between. In germline, CDR1 is MNHNS, CDR2 SASEGT. This CDR3 is built from 15 residues. Here the CDR3 reads CASSYTGADYNEQFF. The DNA of the CDR3 is TGTGCCAGCAGTTACACCGGGGCCGACTACAATGAGCAGTTCTTC.

This clonotype appeared a few times. This chain links TRBV12-3 or TRBV12-4 with TRBJ2-2, with TRBD2 identical over 10 bases. The CDR3 consists of 15 residues. V shed 4 bases, J shed 4 bases, and the junction held 3 bases outside the gene matches. CDR3: CASSYLAGVTGELFF. The CDR3 DNA sequence: TGTGCCAGCAGTTATCTAGCGGGAGTCACCGGGGAGCTGTTTTTT.

This clonotype was picked up a small number of times. V gene TRBV6-2 or TRBV6-3 combines with J gene TRBJ1-5; 8 bases fit TRBD1. V was clipped by 6 bases and J by 11 bases; unmatched bases: 15. The CDR3 has 15 residues. Germline V gives CDR1 MNHEY, CDR2 SVGEGT. The CDR3 nucleotides are TGTGCCAGCAGCGATTCCGGGACAGGCCTCCAATCCCAGCATTTT. It encodes CASSDSGTGLQSQHF.

The gene calls are TRBV7-8 and TRBJ2-5, with no clear D. Per the germline V gene, CDR1 is SGHVS and CDR2 is FQNEAQ. V gave up 4 bases and J gave up 5 bases, with 8 bases separating them. The CDR3 extends over 12 amino acids. Here the CDR3 DNA reads TGTGCCAGCAGCTCCCTGTTGGAGACCCAGTACTTC. Encoded protein: CASSSLLETQYF.

This clonotype was found many times. V is TRBV9 and J is TRBJ2-3; 10 nucleotides agree with TRBD2. CDR1 is SGDLS and CDR2 is YYNGEE in the germline V gene. CDR3 size: 15 residues. The junction had 6 bases not matched to a gene; V was cut back by 2 bases and J by 6 bases. Here the CDR3 DNA reads TGTGCCAGCAGCGTTGTAGCGGGAGGCTCCGATACGCAGTATTTT. Amino acids: CASSVVAGGSDTQYF. Variable domain in full (rest from reference TRBV9 and TRBJ2-3): DSGVTQTPKHLITATGQRVTLRCSPRSGDLSVYWYQQSLDQGLQFLIQYYNGEERAKGNILERFSAQQFPDLHSELNLSSLELGDSALYFCASSVVAGGSDTQYFGPGTRLTVL.

A single count supports this clonotype. The V call is TRBV3-1, the J call TRBJ2-1; 8 bases line up with TRBD1. CDR1 and CDR2 from the germline V gene are LGHDT and YNNKEL (reference sequence). The CDR3 has 15 amino acids. With V trimmed by 4 bases and J by 7 bases, 9 bases remained unmatched. The CDR3 spells CASSLRTGSWNEQFF. Here the CDR3 DNA reads TGTGCCAGCAGCCTCCGGACAGGGTCGTGGAATGAGCAGTTCTTC.

The table lists this clonotype with a few counts. V is TRBV6-5 and J is TRBJ2-5, with D tentatively TRBD1 (5 bases). There are 15 residues in the CDR3. Germline CDR1 reads MNHEY; CDR2 reads SVGAGI. V gave up 6 bases and J gave up 2 bases, with 16 bases separating them. CDR3 in DNA: TGTGCCAGCAGCCGGTTCCTGACAGTTCAAGAGACCCAGTACTTC. Protein product: CASSRFLTVQETQYF.

In nucleotides, the CDR3 is TGTGCCAGCAGCTTGTTTGAGGGCGTGGACGAGCAGTACTTC. Its translation: CASSLFEGVDEQYF. This sequence joins TRBV5-6 and TRBJ2-7, with a possible D match to TRBD2 (5 bases). V lost 1 base, J lost 5 bases, and 13 bases lay in between. CDR3 length: 14 amino acids. CDR1 and CDR2 (germline): SGHDT, YYEEEE.